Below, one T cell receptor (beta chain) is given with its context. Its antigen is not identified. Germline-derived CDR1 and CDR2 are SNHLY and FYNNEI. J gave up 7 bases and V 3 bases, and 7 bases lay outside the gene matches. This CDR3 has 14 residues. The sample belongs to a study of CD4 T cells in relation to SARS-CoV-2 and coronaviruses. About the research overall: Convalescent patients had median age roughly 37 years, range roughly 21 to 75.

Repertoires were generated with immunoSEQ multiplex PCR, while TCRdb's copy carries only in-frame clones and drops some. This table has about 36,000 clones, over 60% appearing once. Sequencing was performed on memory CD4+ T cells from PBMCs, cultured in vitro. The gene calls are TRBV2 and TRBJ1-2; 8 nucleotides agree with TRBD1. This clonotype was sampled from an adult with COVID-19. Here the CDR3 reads CASSEDRDGSGYTF. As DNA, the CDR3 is TGTGCCAGCAGTGAGGACAGGGACGGTAGTGGCTACACCTTC.